This T cell receptor beta chain was identified during a study of sequential checkpoint blockade in melanoma. As to treatment: randomized to nivolumab then ipilimumab (arm A) or the reverse (arm B). Live CD3+CD8+ CD19− CD56− cells were sorted from PBMCs. This CDR3 comprises 15 residues. V trimming: 3 bases; J trimming: 2 bases; junction bases outside the gene matches: 5. Germline CDR1 SGDLS, CDR2 YYNGEE. This clone is medium-sized in the sample. Sequencing was performed with immunoSEQ multiplex PCR; in TCRdb, only in-frame clones are kept and a portion is missing. In the table there are 17,000 or so clones, around two thirds of which are singletons.

The sequences come from CD8+ T cells sorted from blood (inferred from file names), collected from a patient given nivolumab and ipilimumab in sequence. The chain couples TRBV9 to TRBJ2-1; the match to TRBD2 covers 7 bases. This receptor was taken from a human donor with melanoma. The CDR3 DNA reads TGTGCCAGCAGCGGCCCGGGACTAACCTACAATGAGCAGTTCTTC. Encoded protein: CASSGPGLTYNEQFF.